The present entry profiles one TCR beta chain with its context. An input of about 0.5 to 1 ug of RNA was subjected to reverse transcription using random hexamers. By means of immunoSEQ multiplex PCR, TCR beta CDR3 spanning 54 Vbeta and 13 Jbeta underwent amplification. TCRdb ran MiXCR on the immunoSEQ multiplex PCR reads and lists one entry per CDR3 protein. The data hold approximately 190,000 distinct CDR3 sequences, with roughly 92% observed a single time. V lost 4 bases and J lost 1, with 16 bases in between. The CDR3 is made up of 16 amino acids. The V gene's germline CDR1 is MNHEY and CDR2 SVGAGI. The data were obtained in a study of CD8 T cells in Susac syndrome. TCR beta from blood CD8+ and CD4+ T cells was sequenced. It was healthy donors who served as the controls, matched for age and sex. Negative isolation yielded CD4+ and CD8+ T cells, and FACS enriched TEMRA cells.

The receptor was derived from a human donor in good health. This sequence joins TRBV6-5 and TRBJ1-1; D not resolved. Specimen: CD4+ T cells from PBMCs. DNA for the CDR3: TGTGCCAGCAGTTCCCCCGACGGGTTTCAGAACACTGAAGCTTTCTTT. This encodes CASSSPDGFQNTEAFF.